This TCR beta chain was identified in a study of T cell responses to AZD1222 COVID-19 vaccine (dated by TCRdb to about 2021). About the study as a whole: A total of 240 or so trial participants underwent TCR sequencing, of whom about 210 had received two doses of AZD1222 and 26 had received two doses of the MenACWY control vaccine. Enrollment into the trials was organized by age into subgroups of 18-55, 56-69 and 70-plus years, and those subgroups contained approximately 160, 26 and 62 TCR-sequenced participants, respectively.

This sample's time point label indicates: about 28 days (+/-7) after the second vaccine dose. AZD1222 recipients given second doses at about 4 weeks or at about 12 weeks were pooled, since spike-specific TCR depth and breadth were not found to differ between the two schedules. The vaccinee samples were drawn from two UK trials, COV001 and COV002, one of which was a single-blind randomized controlled phase 2/3 trial testing AZD1222 (ChAdOx1 nCoV-19) in healthy adults. For TCRbeta chain sequencing, PBMC samples were collected from trial participants at day 0 and at day 28 after the second dose. Taken from cysteine to phenylalanine, the CDR3 has 20 residues. The read is trimmed to its CDR3 DNA, 60 bases read in frame from base 1. The germline V gene encodes CDR1 SGHRS and CDR2 YFSETQ. The junction shows trimming of 0 bases on V and 4 bases on J, and the gene matches do not reach 13 bases of it. Concerning this clone: This receptor's antigen is unknown. No much larger clonotype is one base removed from it; base qualities were not supplied.

The CDR3 regions of human TCRbeta chains were analyzed by immunosequencing. Per the authors' processing: Repertoire TCRs were matched against a reference library of SARS-CoV-2-specific TCRs generated with the MIRA antigen-specificity platform. Breadth was defined as the fraction of unique TCRs that were SARS-CoV-2-associated. Depth was defined as the fraction of total T cells that were SARS-CoV-2-associated. Using the MIRA data, every spike-specific TCR was mapped to the spike region that the TCR reacted to and assigned to either a CD4 or a CD8 class. Log10-transformed breadth and depth values were compared by one-way ANOVA with Sidak's multiple comparisons tests. TCRdb provides this immuneACCESS table in a form limited to in-frame rearrangements. Some clones are lacking; in checked studies, under half of them reflect an unresolved V gene, and why the rest are absent is not known. V and J calls and clone size follow that table, whereas D and trimming were derived from the DNA. This sample comprises about 150,000 clones, roughly 91% of them detected only once. Approximately 6.2% of the sample comes from the top ten.

On the study overall, not on this receptor specifically: In the small 56-69-year group, the increase in depth fell short of significance, most likely because of low power. Because no day 14 peak-response samples were available, repertoires were characterized only after the peak T cell response. Only six AZD1222 recipients were SARS-CoV-2 seropositive at baseline, limiting conclusions about previously exposed vaccinees. A significant rise in spike-specific TCR breadth and depth was observed after two AZD1222 doses relative to day 0 and relative to MenACWY recipients. Participants were mostly white British, with more females than males. The authors suggested clonal diversity may have been underestimated. Nearly half of unique spike-specific TCRs reportedly recognized epitopes outside regions mutated in the B.1.351 and B.1.1.7 variants. CD4 TCRs associated with the vaccine covered the entire spike protein, and the dominant responses were in regions 160-218 and 743-854.

Material: peripheral blood, obtained 28 days after the second AZD1222 dose. The chain is made from TRBV5-1 and TRBJ2-6, with TRBD2 matching 10 junction bases. This receptor was obtained from an adult who received the AZD1222 COVID-19 vaccine. The CDR3 has the sequence CASSLAGRSGRASGANVLTF. The DNA sequence is TGCGCCAGCAGCTTGGCCGGGAGGAGCGGGAGGGCCTCGGGGGCCAACGTCCTGACTTTC. Joined to the reference TRBV5-1 and TRBJ2-6 proteins, this CDR3 gives the full variable domain: KAGVTQTPRYLIKTRGQQVTLSCSPISGHRSVSWYQQTPGQGLQFLFEYFSETQRNKGNFPGRFSGRQFSNSRSEMNVSTLELGDSALYLCASSLAGRSGRASGANVLTFGAGSRLTVL.